The 24 T cell receptor beta chains reported below all come from one sample, sequenced in a study of memory CD8 T cells in hepatitis C reinfection. Clones were sequenced by immunoSEQ multiplex PCR, and TCRdb holds only the in-frame ones, with some missing. The sample carries about 47,000 clones, approximately 87% recorded once. Time point indicated: peak reinfection, 3 to 8 weeks after reinfection detection. The sorted cells went straight to TCR sequencing with no prior in vitro expansion. Sequenced input: naive CD8+ T cells sorted from blood. All receptors derive from a young man with hepatitis C virus infection.

This clone was picked up a small number of times. The chain is built from TRBV2 and TRBJ2-7, with a possible D match to TRBD2 (5 bases). CDR1 is SNHLY and CDR2 is FYNNEI in the germline V gene. V was shortened by 1 base and J by 6 bases, with 10 bases between the two germline ends. The CDR3 is made up of 13 amino acids. The CDR3 DNA sequence: TGTGCCAGCAGTGAAGGTGGGAGCAGCGAGCAGTACTTC. The encoded protein is CASSEGGSSEQYF.

The chain uses TRBV5-6 and TRBJ2-7, with TRBD1 matching over 10 bases. V shed 4 bases and J 4 bases; nucleotides not matched to a gene: 2. The CDR3 has 13 amino acids. Per the germline V gene, CDR1 is SGHDT and CDR2 is YYEEEE. The CDR3 nucleotides are TGTGCCAGCAGCGGGGACAGGGGATACGAGCAGTACTTC. Translating it yields CASSGDRGYEQYF.

The chain couples TRBV6-1 to TRBJ2-3; perhaps TRBD2 as D (5 bases). CDR3 length equals 16 residues. Per germline, CDR1 MNHNS and CDR2 SASEGT. V was pared by 2 bases and J by 4 bases, with 16 bases between. The CDR3 DNA sequence: TGTGCCAGCAGTGAACCCGGAGGTAGCGAGGCAGATACGCAGTATTTT. Translation: CASSEPGGSEADTQYF.

The chain uses TRBV6-1 and TRBJ2-1; 7 bases are shared with TRBD2. This CDR3 spans 13 amino acids. Germline V gives CDR1 MNHNS, CDR2 SASEGT. The ends lost 8 bases at V and 9 bases at J; junction bases unmatched: 10. The CDR3 protein is CASPGTGEGEQFF. DNA of the CDR3: TGTGCCAGCCCCGGGACGGGGGAGGGTGAGCAGTTCTTC.

V and J are TRBV5-1 and TRBJ2-3; tentative D call: TRBD1 (6 bases). The ends were cut back, 4 bases at V and 2 bases at J, with 17 bases in the middle. Looked up from germline, CDR1 is SGHRS and CDR2 is YFSETQ. The length of the CDR3 is 16 residues. CDR3 sequence: CASSGLGGTDTDTQYF. CDR3 coding DNA: TGCGCCAGCAGCGGGCTAGGGGGTACGGACACAGATACGCAGTATTTT.

V usage is TRBV10-3 and J usage is TRBJ2-1; TRBD1 aligns across 10 bases. The length of the CDR3 is 16 residues. Germline values: CDR1 ENHRY, CDR2 SYGVKD. J gave up 7 bases and V 6 bases, and 12 bases lay outside the gene matches. The CDR3 DNA reads TGTGCCATCAGCCCCAGTGGGACAGGGGTGGGGAATGAGCAGTTCTTC. Encoded protein: CAISPSGTGVGNEQFF.

V usage is TRBV28 and J usage is TRBJ2-7; the match to TRBD1 covers 9 bases. The ends lost 2 bases at V and 5 bases at J; junction bases unmatched: 10. CDR3 size: 16 residues. The V gene's germline CDR1 is MDHEN and CDR2 SYDVKM. CDR3 sequence: CASSLLQTGGSNEQYF. In DNA form, the CDR3 reads TGTGCCAGCAGTTTACTCCAGACAGGGGGATCTAACGAGCAGTACTTC. Together with reference TRBV28 and TRBJ2-7, the CDR3 gives the full variable domain: DVKVTQSSRYLVKRTGEKVFLECVQDMDHENMFWYRQDPGLGLRLIYFSYDVKMKEKGDIPEGYSVSREKKERFSLILESASTNQTSMYLCASSLLQTGGSNEQYFGPGTRLTVT.

CDR3 amino acids: CASSGGQGINEQFF. Written as DNA, the CDR3 is TGCGCCAGCAGCGGGGGACAGGGAATCAATGAGCAGTTCTTC. The J gene is TRBJ2-1, the V gene TRBV5-1; 9 nucleotides align to TRBD1. Germline CDR1 reads SGHRS; CDR2 reads YFSETQ. The CDR3 has 14 residues. Trimming at V came to 4 bases and at J to 6 bases, leaving 5 bases not matched to a gene.

The chain carries TRBV11-2 and TRBJ2-2; 7 nucleotides match TRBD2. CDR1 is SGHAT, CDR2 FQNNGV, per germline. The CDR3 sequence is 15 residues long. Losses at the gene ends were 4 bases for V and 6 bases for J; bases not matched to a gene: 8. The CDR3 is CASSYGALASGELFF. CDR3 nucleotides: TGTGCCAGCAGCTACGGGGCACTAGCGTCCGGGGAGCTGTTTTTT.

The chain combines TRBV5-6 with TRBJ2-6; unclear D gene. The germline V gene encodes CDR1 SGHDT and CDR2 YYEEEE. This CDR3 is 14 amino acids long. V was clipped by 4 bases and J by 2 bases, with 7 bases between them. This CDR3 is CASSTSPGANVLTF. The CDR3 region has the DNA TGTGCCAGCAGCACTTCCCCTGGGGCCAACGTCCTGACTTTC.

This clone showed up just once. The V and J genes are TRBV11-2 and TRBJ2-3; a possible D gene is TRBD2 (6 bases). V lost 0 bases to trimming and J lost 2 bases, with 15 bases between them. Germline CDR1 SGHAT, CDR2 FQNNGV. The CDR3 runs 17 residues. The CDR3 sequence is CASSLERVTGVTDTQYF. The CDR3, as DNA: TGTGCCAGCAGCTTAGAAAGGGTTACGGGGGTCACAGATACGCAGTATTTT.

The chain links TRBV9 to TRBJ1-1; D is unresolved. The germline V and J ends were trimmed by 3 bases and 0 bases, with 9 bases remaining between them. The V gene's germline CDR1 is SGDLS and CDR2 YYNGEE. The CDR3 sequence is 14 residues long. CDR3 nucleotide sequence: TGTGCCAGCAGCGATGCGGGGATGAACACTGAAGCTTTCTTT. This sequence encodes CASSDAGMNTEAFF. Full variable domain (rest looked up from reference TRBV9 and TRBJ1-1): DSGVTQTPKHLITATGQRVTLRCSPRSGDLSVYWYQQSLDQGLQFLIQYYNGEERAKGNILERFSAQQFPDLHSELNLSSLELGDSALYFCASSDAGMNTEAFFGQGTRLTVV.

The rearrangement links TRBV11-2 to TRBJ2-3; TRBD1 is a possible D gene (8 bases). The CDR3 has 16 residues. Germline V gene sequence: CDR1 SGHAT, CDR2 FQNNGV. V was cut by 5 bases and J by 2 bases, with 17 bases left in between. CDR3 in DNA: TGTGCCAGCAGCCCCTACAGGGGGGGGTCCACAGATACGCAGTATTTT. It is translated as CASSPYRGGSTDTQYF.

The CDR3 bases are TGCGCCAGCAGCCCCACTACGGGGGGCGCATTTGGGGCCAACGTCCTGACTTTC. It translates to CASSPTTGGAFGANVLTF. The chain has TRBV4-3 and TRBJ2-6, with D possibly TRBD2 on 7 matching bases. The length of the CDR3 is 18 residues. The V and J ends lost 4 bases and 3 bases respectively, with 19 bases between them. Looked up from germline, CDR1 is LGHNA and CDR2 is YSLEER.

This clone was counted only a few times. The rearrangement uses TRBV19 and TRBJ2-1, with TRBD2 matching 12 bases. The CDR3 has 16 amino acids. The V gene's germline CDR1 is LNHDA and CDR2 SQIVND (reference sequence). The J segment lost 7 bases and the V segment lost 5 bases, leaving 9 bases of the junction unmatched. The CDR3: CASSLAPSGGENEQFF. The CDR3 DNA reads TGTGCCAGTAGTCTTGCTCCTAGCGGGGGGGAAAATGAGCAGTTCTTC.

The genes are TRBV21-1 and TRBJ1-5; TRBD1 is taken as the D call from the table, unchecked against the DNA. TRBV21-1 is an annotated pseudogene. The CDR3 totals 17 residues. CDR3 loop: CASSDPLPQGWIMPQHF. DNA for the CDR3: TGTGCCAGCAGCGACCCCCTCCCGCAGGGATGGATCATGCCCCAGCATTTT.

The V gene is TRBV9, the J gene TRBJ2-3, with D tentatively TRBD1 (6 bases). This CDR3 contains 16 residues. The germline V and J ends were trimmed by 0 bases and 0 bases, with 11 bases remaining between them. CDR1 SGDLS and CDR2 YYNGEE come from the germline V gene. The CDR3 coding sequence is TGTGCCAGCAGCGTAGGAGAGGGGACAAGCACAGATACGCAGTATTTT. Its protein product is CASSVGEGTSTDTQYF.

The V call is TRBV9, the J call TRBJ2-1; 11 bases match TRBD1. Trimming cost V 1 base and J 5 bases; bases outside gene matches: 2. Per germline, CDR1 SGDLS and CDR2 YYNGEE. The CDR3 is 15 residues long. The CDR3 is CASSVRGQGDNEQFF. The CDR3 DNA is TGTGCCAGCAGCGTAAGGGGACAGGGGGACAATGAGCAGTTCTTC.

About this clone: Distinct nucleotide sequences in the sample also encode this CDR3. The rearrangement uses TRBV19 and TRBJ2-4; TRBD1 matches 12 bases. Trimming took 3 bases from V and 5 from J; bases not matched to a gene: 5. This CDR3 contains 16 residues. Per germline, CDR1 LNHDA and CDR2 SQIVND (reference sequence). The CDR3 coding sequence is TGTGCCAGTAGTATCGGGACAGGGGGCCACCAAAACATTCAGTACTTC. Translating gives CASSIGTGGHQNIQYF. The full variable domain, in which reference TRBV19 and TRBJ2-4 provide the parts outside the CDR3, is DGGITQSPKYLFRKEGQNVTLSCEQNLNHDAMYWYRQDPGQGLRLIYYSQIVNDFQKGDIAEGYSVSREKKESFPLTVTSAQKNPTAFYLCASSIGTGGHQNIQYFGAGTRLSVL.

The chain recombines TRBV7-9 with TRBJ2-1; D might be TRBD1 (6 bases). Germline CDR1 is SEHNR and CDR2 is FQNEAQ (reference sequence). The CDR3 consists of 15 residues. The V end was cut by 3 bases, the J end by 4 bases, with 13 bases between. CDR3 sequence: CASSFADRDYNEQFF. In DNA, the CDR3 is TGTGCCAGCAGCTTCGCGGACAGAGATTACAATGAGCAGTTCTTC.

This chain connects TRBV29-1 to TRBJ2-1; D call uncertain. The germline V gene has CDR1 SQVTM and CDR2 ANQGSEA. The CDR3 sequence is 12 residues long. The V and J ends lost 4 bases and 3 bases respectively, with 7 bases between them. For the CDR3, the DNA is TGCAGCGTTGTGAGTAACTACAATGAGCAGTTCTTC. This codes for CSVVSNYNEQFF.

This clone was seen once. The V gene is TRBV5-1, the J gene TRBJ2-1; 7 bases line up with TRBD1. The CDR3 runs to 16 residues. V shed 0 bases, J shed 0 bases, and the junction held 3 bases outside the gene matches. CDR1 and CDR2 (germline): SGHRS, YFSETQ. The DNA for the CDR3 is TGCGCCAGCAGCTTGGAGACAGGGAGCTCCTACAATGAGCAGTTCTTC. As protein: CASSLETGSSYNEQFF.

V and J are TRBV5-6 and TRBJ1-2, with D maybe TRBD1 (6 bases). Germline CDR1 is SGHDT and CDR2 is YYEEEE. This CDR3 is built from 15 residues. V lost 4 bases, J lost 6 bases, and 19 bases lay in between. CDR3 sequence (DNA): TGTGCCAGCAGCCCCTCCCCAGGGGTTCAGGATGGCTACACCTTC. Amino acids: CASSPSPGVQDGYTF. The entire variable domain, with the rest obtained from reference TRBV5-6 and TRBJ1-2, is as follows: DAGVTQSPTHLIKTRGQQVTLRCSPKSGHDTVSWYQQALGQGPQFIFQYYEEEERQRGNFPDRFSGHQFPNYSSELNVNALLLGDSALYLCASSPSPGVQDGYTFGSGTRLTVV.

V and J are TRBV1 and TRBJ2-7; the D segment call TRBD2 is taken from the table without a DNA check. TRBV1 is a listed pseudogene. The CDR3 has 16 amino acids. CDR3 sequence reads: CTSIPPRGLVHDEQYV. In DNA, the CDR3 is TGCACCAGCATCCCCCCGCGAGGACTAGTCCACGACGAGCAGTACGTC.